Sequencing of this T cell receptor (beta chain) was carried out in a study of shared clonotypes between healthy human individuals. Here immunoSEQ multiplex PCR was the method, and the copy in TCRdb shows in-frame clones only, minus some. The sample holds more than 400,000 clones, about 72% seen once. Study-level findings and limits: Sharing of clonotypes among donors was expected to vary with sequencing depth.

About this clone itself: What it binds is unknown.

Unsorted material relied on tens of millions of PBMCs as the source of genomic DNA. The clonotype comes from a woman aged 40 to 50 in good health. Some clones in this sample may be carry-over from other donors' samples. Material for sequencing was PBMCs.

CDR3 coding DNA: TGTGCCAGCAGCTTAATGGGGAATGGGGCCAACGTCCTGACTTTC. This gives the protein CASSLMGNGANVLTF. J is TRBJ2-6 and V is TRBV7-3; D gene ambiguous. V was shortened by 1 base and J by 3 bases, with 7 bases between the two germline ends. This CDR3 has 15 residues. Germline CDR1 is SGHTA and CDR2 is FQGTGA.